What follows is one TCR beta chain and its context. This entry comes from a study of blood T cell repertoires in COVID-19. Looking at the study overall: The cDNA or gDNA used as material had been derived from T cells, B-cell-depleted T cells, or PBMCs.

Sequencing was performed with immunoSEQ multiplex PCR; in TCRdb, only in-frame clones are kept and a portion is missing. The table lists roughly 250,000 clones, about 88% of them singletons. The source material was peripheral blood. This TCR was sampled from a woman aged 40-49 years who had recovered from COVID-19.

The chain's CDR3 is CASSLAGTGGTYEQYF. In DNA form, the CDR3 reads TGTGCCAGCAGCTTAGCTGGGACAGGGGGAACCTACGAGCAGTACTTC. The rearrangement links TRBV7-6 to TRBJ2-7; 11 nucleotides align to TRBD1. J was trimmed by 2 bases and V by 0 bases; bases with no gene match: 3. Germline V gives CDR1 SGHVS, CDR2 FNYEAQ. The CDR3 extends over 16 amino acids.